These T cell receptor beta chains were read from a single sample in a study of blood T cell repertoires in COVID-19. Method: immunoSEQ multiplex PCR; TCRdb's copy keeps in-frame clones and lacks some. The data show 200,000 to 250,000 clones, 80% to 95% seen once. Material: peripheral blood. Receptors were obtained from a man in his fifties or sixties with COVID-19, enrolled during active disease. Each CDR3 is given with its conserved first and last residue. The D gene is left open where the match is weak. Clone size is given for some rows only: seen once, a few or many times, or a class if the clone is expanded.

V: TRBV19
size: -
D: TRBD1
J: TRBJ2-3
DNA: TGTGCCAGTGCCGACAGGGGGCGATGGGATACGCAGTATTTT
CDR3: CASADRGRWDTQYF

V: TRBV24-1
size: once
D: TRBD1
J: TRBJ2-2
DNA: TGTGCCACCAGGGAGACAGGGGTTGCCGGGGAGCTGTTTTTT
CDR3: CATRETGVAGELFF

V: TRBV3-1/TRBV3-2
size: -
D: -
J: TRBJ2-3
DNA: TGTGCCAGCAGCCAAGAACCGGCGGGGGCCATCACAGATACGCAGTATTTT
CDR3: CASSQEPAGAITDTQYF

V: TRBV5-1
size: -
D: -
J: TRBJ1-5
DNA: TGCGCCAGATATCATTACGGCGGAAGATATCAGCCCCAGCATTTT
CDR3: CARYHYGGRYQPQHF

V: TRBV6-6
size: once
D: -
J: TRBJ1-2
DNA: TGTGCCAGCAGTTACGCCCAGGGTCAGCCCTATGGCTACACCTTC
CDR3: CASSYAQGQPYGYTF

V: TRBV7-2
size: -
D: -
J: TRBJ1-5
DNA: TGTGCCAGCAGCTTAGGTGGGGGGGGTGGCGGCAATCAGCCCCAGCATTTT
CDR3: CASSLGGGGGGNQPQHF

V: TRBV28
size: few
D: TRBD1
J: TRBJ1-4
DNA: TGTGCCAGCAGTTCCTTCGGGACAGTTCAGGAAAAACTGTTTTTT
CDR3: CASSSFGTVQEKLFF

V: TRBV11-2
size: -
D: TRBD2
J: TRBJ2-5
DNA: TGTGCCAGCAGCTCTAGACTAGCCCAAGAGACCCAGTACTTC
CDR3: CASSSRLAQETQYF

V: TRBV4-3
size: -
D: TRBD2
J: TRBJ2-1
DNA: TGCGCCAGCAGCCTTTACCGGCGGGAGACGTACAATGAGCAGTTCTTC
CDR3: CASSLYRRETYNEQFF

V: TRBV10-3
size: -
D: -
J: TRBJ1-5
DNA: TGTGCCATCAGTGAGTCGTCTCCCAGGATTAGCAATCAGCCCCAGCATTTT
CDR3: CAISESSPRISNQPQHF

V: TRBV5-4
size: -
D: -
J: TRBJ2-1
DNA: TGTGCCAGCAGCCCGAAGACACTCCCAAGCTCCTACAATGAGCAGTTCTTC
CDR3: CASSPKTLPSSYNEQFF

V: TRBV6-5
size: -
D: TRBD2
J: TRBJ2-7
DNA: TGTGCCAGCAGTTCCCCCGGGAGGACGTACGAGCAGTACTTC
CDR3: CASSSPGRTYEQYF

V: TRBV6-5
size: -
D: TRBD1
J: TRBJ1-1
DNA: TGTGCCAGCAGCCCAGGGGGCGTAACTGAAGCTTTCTTT
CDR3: CASSPGGVTEAFF

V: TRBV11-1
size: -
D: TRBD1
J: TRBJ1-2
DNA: TGTGCCAGCAGCTTCCTGGACAGGGATGGACCCACCTTC
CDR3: CASSFLDRDGPTF

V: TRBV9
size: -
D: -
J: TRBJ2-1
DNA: TGTGCCAGCAGCGTATCAGGTGGGTCCTACAATGAGCAGTTCTTC
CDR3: CASSVSGGSYNEQFF

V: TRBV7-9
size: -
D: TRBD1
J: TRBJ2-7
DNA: TGTGCCAGCAGCTTAGGAGGGACAGCGGCCTACGAGCAGTACTTC
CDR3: CASSLGGTAAYEQYF

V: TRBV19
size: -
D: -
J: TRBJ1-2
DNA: TGTGCCAGTAGTATGTTCTTAGGGAGCGACCGGGCTACGAACTATGGCTACACCTTC
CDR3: CASSMFLGSDRATNYGYTF

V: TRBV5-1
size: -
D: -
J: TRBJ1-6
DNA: TGCGCCAGCAGCCCGCCGACCGGGGTGGGGAATTCACCCCTCCACTTT
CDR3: CASSPPTGVGNSPLHF

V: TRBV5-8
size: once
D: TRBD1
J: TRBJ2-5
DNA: TGTGCCAGCAGCTCGGACAGGTGGGAGACCCAGTACTTC
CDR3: CASSSDRWETQYF

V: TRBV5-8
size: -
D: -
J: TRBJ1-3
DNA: TGTGCCAGCAGCTTGTTAGTCCTCTCTGGAAACACCATATATTTT
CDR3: CASSLLVLSGNTIYF

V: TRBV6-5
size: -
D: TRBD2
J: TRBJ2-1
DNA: TGTGCCAGCAGTTACACTAGCGGGCTGTACAATGAGCAGTTCTTC
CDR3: CASSYTSGLYNEQFF

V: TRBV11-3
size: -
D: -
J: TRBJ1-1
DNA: TGTGCCAGCAGCTTAGGTACTCACACTGAAGCTTTCTTT
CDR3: CASSLGTHTEAFF

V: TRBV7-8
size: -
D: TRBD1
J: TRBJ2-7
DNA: TGTGCCAGCAGCGCCGCGGACAGGGTCTCCTACGAGCAGTACTTC
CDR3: CASSAADRVSYEQYF

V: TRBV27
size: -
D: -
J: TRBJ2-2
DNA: TGTGCCAGCAGACTTTTTCGTCAATCCGGGGAGCTGTTTTTT
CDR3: CASRLFRQSGELFF

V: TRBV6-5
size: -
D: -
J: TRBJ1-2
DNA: TGTGCCAGCAGTTACTCAGAGGGCTATGGCTACACCTTC
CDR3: CASSYSEGYGYTF

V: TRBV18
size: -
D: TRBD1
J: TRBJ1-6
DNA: TGTGCCAGCTCACTTCAGATACAGGGGTATAATTCACCCCTCCACTTT
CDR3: CASSLQIQGYNSPLHF

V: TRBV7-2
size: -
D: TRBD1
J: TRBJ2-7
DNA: TGTGCCAGCAGCTCCGGGACAGGGGGCATGTACGAGCAGTACTTC
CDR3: CASSSGTGGMYEQYF

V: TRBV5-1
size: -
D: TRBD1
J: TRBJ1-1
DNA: TGCGCCAGCAGCTTGGAGACAGGGGCGTCGAACACTGAAGCTTTCTTT
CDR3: CASSLETGASNTEAFF